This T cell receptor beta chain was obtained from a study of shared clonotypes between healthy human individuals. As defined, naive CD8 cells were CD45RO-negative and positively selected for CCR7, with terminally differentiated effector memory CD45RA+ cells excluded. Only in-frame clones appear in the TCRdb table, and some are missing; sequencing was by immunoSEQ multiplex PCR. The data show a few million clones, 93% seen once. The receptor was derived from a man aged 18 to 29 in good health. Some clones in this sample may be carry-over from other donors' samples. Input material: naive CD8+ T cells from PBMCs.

Here the CDR3 reads CSVLGYRRDPNTGELFF. The CDR3, as DNA: TGCAGCGTTCTCGGATATAGGAGGGACCCAAACACCGGGGAGCTGTTTTTT. The V gene is TRBV29-1, the J gene TRBJ2-2, with D tentatively TRBD2 (6 bases). The V gene lost 5 bases and the J gene lost 2 bases, with 21 bases spanning the gap. Germline CDR1 and CDR2: SQVTM and ANQGSEA. The CDR3 runs to 17 residues.